This T cell receptor (beta chain) was identified during a study of blood T cell repertoires in COVID-19 (dated by TCRdb to between 2020 and 2021). Context from the whole study: Samples covering the acute and convalescent phases of COVID-19 were provided by collaborators in the United States, Italy and Spain. Subjects who had been exposed to COVID-19, were actively infected with it, or had recovered from it provided the deeply sampled blood TCRbeta repertoires that made up the dataset. Samples came from the ongoing ImmuneRACE study (first 160 participants) plus 1,254 subjects from 6 global collaborators. The repertoires were made available in a free public database intended to serve as a resource for research on the immune response to SARS-CoV-2. The sample metadata nearly always contained a de-identified subject ID, COVID-19 status, age in years and sex. The material from the prospective study consisted of cDNA or gDNA derived from T cells, B-cell-depleted T cells, or PBMCs. HLA class I and class II types, where available, came from metadata supplied by the sample provider rather than from assay-based typing.

In regard to this clone: Its antigen is unknown. The record has no base qualities; no much larger clone is one base away.

In Seattle, one collaborating source enrolled patients while the infection was active and tracked those patients longitudinally over the course of disease. Each collaborating institution followed its own protocols to collect whole blood in K2EDTA tubes. Collaborator samples were shipped for TCRbeta analysis as frozen whole blood, isolated PBMCs, or DNA extracted from either sample type. Trimming costs V 1 base and J 4 bases, and their ends lie 5 bases apart. The CDR1 and CDR2 encoded by the germline V gene (reference sequence) are SGHAT and FQDESV. Counted from cysteine to phenylalanine, this CDR3 has 13 amino acids. The entry retains the CDR3 DNA only, 39 bases that are in frame from base 1. Broader findings and caveats from the paper: The amount of clinical and demographic metadata varied by source and participant and was provided uncurated.

The immunoSEQ Assay, a bias-controlled multiplex PCR, was used to amplify TCRbeta CDR3 regions from genomic DNA. Per the authors' processing: Nucleated cell counts per sample were estimated from amplification of reference gene primers within the assay. To quantify the absolute abundance of each unique TCRbeta CDR3 rearrangement, sequence reads were collapsed and filtered. For each sample, productive Simpson clonality was calculated as the square root of Simpson's diversity index over productive rearrangements. The source is immuneACCESS, and TCRdb retained only in-frame sequences with V and J called. Part of the clones is not carried over; for the studies checked, unresolved V genes explain less than half of this, and the remainder is unexplained. For V, J and clone size, that table is used; D and trimming come from the DNA. For this sample the table gives roughly 140,000 clones, of which approximately 83% were detected only once. Roughly 8% of the sample rests with the top ten.

The sequence was collected from a woman aged 60 to 75 with COVID-19, enrolled during active disease. The chain employs TRBV11-1 and TRBJ2-1, with the D segment identity uncertain. Material: peripheral blood. The CDR3 corresponds to CASSLGDYNEQFF. Here is the DNA: TGTGCCAGCAGCTTAGGAGATTACAATGAGCAGTTCTTC.